The 15 T cell receptor beta chains in this list originate from one sample, sequenced in a study of blood T cells in healthy people across ages. It was with a sample-barcoded 5' primer and a J-beta primer mix that a second PCR of about 6 to 12 cycles was run. TCRdb reprocessed the 5' RACE reads with MiXCR, giving one entry per CDR3 protein. The top ten hold roughly 8% of the sample, which has 1.5 million to 2 million distinct CDR3 sequences, 28% seen once. Sequencing was done on a sample of blood. The receptors shown here come from a woman aged 25 to 45 in good health.

This chain joins TRBV20-1 and TRBJ1-2, with a weak D call TRBD1 (6 bases). Trimming stripped 6 bases from V and 6 bases from J, with 17 bases between. The CDR3 runs 13 residues. The germline CDR1 and CDR2 sequences are DFQATT and SNEGSKA (reference sequence). In DNA, the CDR3 is TGCAGTGCCCAGTCGGGGGGCGCCCATGGCTACACCTTC. It codes for CSAQSGGAHGYTF.

The chain uses TRBV10-3 and TRBJ1-2, with 7 nucleotides matching TRBD1. In germline, CDR1 is ENHRY, CDR2 SYGVKD. The V and J ends lost 0 bases and 6 bases, in that order; junction bases with no gene match: 7. The CDR3 is 15 amino acids. The CDR3, as DNA: TGTGCCATCAGTGAGTCGAGAGACAGGGAGGATGGCTACACCTTC. Encoded protein: CAISESRDREDGYTF.

This clonotype was seen repeatedly, ten times or more. The J gene is TRBJ2-5, the V gene TRBV29-1; TRBD1 matches 8 bases. The CDR3 extends over 12 amino acids. The germline V gene has CDR1 SQVTM and CDR2 ANQGSEA. The V and J ends lost 6 bases and 6 bases, in that order; junction bases with no gene match: 6. CDR3 nucleotides: TGCAGCGTGGAGGGACAGGTGAAGACCCAGTACTTC. Encoded protein: CSVEGQVKTQYF.

The chain is built from TRBV18 and TRBJ1-2; no reliable D call. Trimming stripped 0 bases from V and 6 bases from J, with 8 bases between. From germline, CDR1 is KGHSH and CDR2 LQKENI. CDR3 length: 13 residues. CDR3 protein: CASSPPARDGYTF. DNA for the CDR3: TGTGCCAGCTCACCACCTGCCCGGGATGGCTACACCTTC.

This clonotype was detected only once. The V call is TRBV7-2, the J call TRBJ2-5; 7 bases map to TRBD2. Germline assignment: CDR1 SGHTA and CDR2 FQGNSA. The CDR3 extends over 16 amino acids. Trimming cost V 5 bases and J 2 bases; bases outside gene matches: 11. The CDR3 region has the DNA TGTGCCAGCAGCCAAGTTGGGGAGCGGGGTCAAGAGACCCAGTACTTC. Its protein product is CASSQVGERGQETQYF.

As concerns this clonotype: A much larger clonotype is one base distant, so this may be a read error. This chain's CDR3 is CASRCGPNNEQFF. Here the CDR3 DNA reads TGTGCCAGCAGATGCGGGCCAAACAATGAGCAGTTCTTC. This chain joins TRBV7-2 and TRBJ2-1, with D perhaps matching TRBD2 (5 bases). The length of the CDR3 is 13 residues. V lost 6 bases and J 5 bases, leaving 11 bases between the germline ends. From germline, CDR1 is SGHTA and CDR2 FQGNSA. The full variable domain, completed using reference TRBV7-2 and TRBJ2-1, is GAGVSQSPSNKVTEKGKDVELRCDPISGHTALYWYRQSLGQGLEFLIYFQGNSAPDKSGLPSDRFSAERTGGSVSTLTIQRTQQEDSAVYLCASRCGPNNEQFFGPGTRLTVL.

This clonotype was seen a few times. The chain recombines TRBV3-1 with TRBJ1-2; D is unresolved. CDR3 length: 13 amino acids. Trimming took 7 bases from V and 4 from J, leaving 13 bases between them. Germline loops: CDR1 LGHDT, CDR2 YNNKEL (reference sequence). CDR3 DNA sequence: TGTGCCAGCACCCCAAGATCAGGCTATGGCTACACCTTC. It codes for CASTPRSGYGYTF. Full variable domain (outside the CDR3, taken from reference TRBV3-1 and TRBJ1-2): DTAVSQTPKYLVTQMGNDKSIKCEQNLGHDTMYWYKQDSKKFLKIMFSYNNKELIINETVPNRFSPKSPDKAHLNLHINSLELGDSAVYFCASTPRSGYGYTFGSGTRLTVV.

This sequence joins TRBV9 and TRBJ2-5; TRBD2 matches at 16 bases. The DNA end lines up better with TRBJ2-7; the J call may be wrong. The germline CDR1 and CDR2 sequences are SGDLS and YYNGEE. The CDR3 length is 17 residues. Here the CDR3 reads CASSEGLAGGPGYEQYF. The CDR3 region has the DNA TGTGCCAGCAGCGAGGGACTAGCGGGAGGGCCGGGCTACGAGCAGTACTTC.

The V call is TRBV6-1, the J call TRBJ1-3, with unresolved D. The V end was cut by 1 base, the J end by 0 bases, with 7 bases between. Germline-derived CDR1 and CDR2 are MNHNS and SASEGT. This CDR3 contains 15 residues. The CDR3 spells CASSEGPLSGNTIYF. The CDR3 region has the DNA TGTGCCAGCAGTGAAGGACCTCTCTCTGGAAACACCATATATTTT.

About this clonotype: A single base separates this from a much larger clone, so it may be a read error. This chain uses TRBV4-1 with TRBJ2-5; D could derive from TRBD1 or TRBD2 (7 bases each). The germline V gene has CDR1 MGHRA and CDR2 YSYEKL. The CDR3 covers 16 residues. The V end lost 3 bases, the J end lost 5 bases, and 19 bases lay between the germline ends. CDR3 amino acids: CASSHDPAGGEETQYF. The CDR3 nucleotides are TGCGCCAGCAGCCATGACCCGGCAGGGGGGGAGGAGACCCAGTACTTC.

The rearrangement uses TRBV2 and TRBJ2-3, with D perhaps matching TRBD1 (6 bases). Looked up from germline, CDR1 is SNHLY and CDR2 is FYNNEI. This CDR3 has 15 amino acids. The V gene lost 7 bases and the J gene lost 2 bases, with 16 bases spanning the gap. The CDR3 is CASKGGIPYTDTQYF. CDR3 DNA sequence: TGTGCCAGCAAAGGGGGAATTCCTTACACAGATACGCAGTATTTT.

This clonotype was detected only a few times. The chain carries TRBV2 and TRBJ2-7; D remains ambiguous. The CDR3 runs 12 residues. Trimming removed 6 bases at V and 7 bases at J, with 13 bases between. Germline V CDR1 and CDR2: SNHLY, FYNNEI. The CDR3 loop reads CASSGDRLEQYF. The DNA of the CDR3 is TGTGCCAGCAGCGGAGACCGGTTGGAGCAGTACTTC.

This clonotype was counted ten times or more. This chain uses TRBV4-1 with TRBJ2-7; D may be TRBD1 (5 bases). The CDR3 is made up of 15 amino acids. The V end lost 0 bases, the J end lost 1 base, and 10 bases lay between the germline ends. CDR1 is MGHRA and CDR2 is YSYEKL in the germline V gene. For the CDR3, the DNA is TGCGCCAGCAGCCAAGAGGTACAGGCGTCCTACGAGCAGTACTTC. Encoded protein: CASSQEVQASYEQYF.

This clonotype showed up just a few times. The V and J genes are TRBV4-1 and TRBJ1-2, with D possibly TRBD1 on 5 matching bases. Germline CDR1 and CDR2: MGHRA and YSYEKL. V shed 4 bases and J shed 4 bases, with 16 bases lying between them. CDR3 length: 15 residues. CDR3 sequence reads: CASSRPDRASYGYTF. CDR3 nucleotides: TGCGCCAGCAGCCGTCCAGACAGAGCTAGCTATGGCTACACCTTC.

This clonotype was seen only a few times. V usage is TRBV12-3 or TRBV12-4 and J usage is TRBJ2-7; TRBD2 matches at 11 bases. V gave up 3 bases and J gave up 0 bases; unmatched junction bases: 1. The CDR3 spans 15 residues. CDR3 DNA sequence: TGTGCCAGCAGTTTGACTAGCGGGATCTCCTACGAGCAGTACTTC. Its translation is CASSLTSGISYEQYF.